Below, 16 T cell receptor beta chains from the same sample are listed, as sequenced in a study of blood T cell repertoires in COVID-19. The data were produced by immunoSEQ multiplex PCR, yet TCRdb's version contains in-frame clones alone and is incomplete. The data show some 300,000 clones, over 75% seen once. Specimen: PBMCs or T cells enriched from blood (not recorded which). These TCRs come from a woman between 25 and 40 years old who had recovered from COVID-19.

CDR3 nucleotide sequence: TGCAGCGTTGCAACCATACAGGGAGCTGAAGCTTTCTTT. Translated, it gives CSVATIQGAEAFF. The rearrangement uses TRBV29-1 and TRBJ1-1; possible D gene TRBD1, 6 bases. CDR1 is SQVTM, CDR2 ANQGSEA, per germline. The CDR3 is made up of 13 amino acids. Trimming pared 4 bases from V and 6 bases from J, leaving 15 bases between.

This clone appeared a single time. The sample contains more than one DNA sequence encoding this CDR3. The genes are TRBV5-4 and TRBJ2-2; 7 bases line up with TRBD1. V lost 0 bases and J lost 5; bases outside the gene matches: 4. Germline V gives CDR1 SGHNT, CDR2 YYREEE (reference sequence). The CDR3 has 15 amino acids. CDR3 DNA sequence: TGTGCCAGCAGCTTGGACAGGGGACGTACCGGGGAGCTGTTTTTT. It codes for CASSLDRGRTGELFF.

The genes are TRBV24-1 and TRBJ2-3; D not resolved. The V gene lost 3 bases and the J gene lost 2 bases, with 8 bases spanning the gap. The CDR3 covers 14 residues. The germline V gene has CDR1 KGHDR and CDR2 SFDVKD. The CDR3, as DNA: TGTGCCACCAGTGATATGACATACACAGATACGCAGTATTTT. This codes for CATSDMTYTDTQYF.

The chain uses TRBV29-1 and TRBJ1-3; TRBD1 is a possible D gene (6 bases). Germline CDR1 and CDR2: SQVTM and ANQGSEA. The CDR3 extends over 15 amino acids. Trimming cost V 2 bases and J 0 bases, with 11 bases left between them. For the CDR3, the DNA is TGCAGCGTTGAAAGTAGACAGGTCTCTGGAAACACCATATATTTT. Translating gives CSVESRQVSGNTIYF.

The chain has TRBV11-2 and TRBJ1-5, with TRBD1 matching over 7 bases. V lost 5 bases and J lost 0; bases outside the gene matches: 4. This CDR3 is 15 amino acids long. Germline lookup yields CDR1 SGHAT and CDR2 FQNNGV. The CDR3 protein is CASSAGQSSNQPQHF. Here the CDR3 DNA reads TGTGCCAGCAGCGCGGGACAGAGTAGCAATCAGCCCCAGCATTTT.

The CDR3 nucleotides read TGTGCCAGCAGCCAGGAGAATTCACCGGGACTAGCGGGGTGGGAGTCCTACGAGCAGTACTTC. This encodes CASSQENSPGLAGWESYEQYF. The V call is TRBV14, the J call TRBJ2-7; 13 bases are shared with TRBD2. CDR3 length: 21 residues. Trimming at V came to 3 bases and at J to 1 base, leaving 18 bases not matched to a gene. Germline CDR1 reads SGHDN; CDR2 reads FVKESK.

The V call is TRBV5-1, the J call TRBJ1-6; D is perhaps TRBD1 (6 bases). This CDR3 is 14 amino acids long. The germline gives CDR1 SGHRS, CDR2 YFSETQ. Trimming left V 1 base short and J 8 bases short, with 10 bases between. In nucleotides, the CDR3 is TGCGCCAGCAGCTTGAAGGACAGAGATTCACCCCTCCACTTT. It translates to CASSLKDRDSPLHF.

This rearrangement joins TRBV25-1 to TRBJ2-7, with no clear D. Germline V lookup: CDR1 MGHDK, CDR2 SYGVNS. The CDR3 has 12 amino acids. Trimming took off 7 bases at V and 2 bases at J, with 9 bases between the two ends. The CDR3 nucleotides read TGTGCCAGCAACGCAGGTCCCTACGAGCAGTACTTC. Translated, it gives CASNAGPYEQYF.

The gene calls are TRBV2 and TRBJ2-7; 9 bases match TRBD2. Unmatched junction bases numbered 8, after V lost 5 bases and J lost 3 bases. This CDR3 has 15 amino acids. The germline CDR1 and CDR2 sequences are SNHLY and FYNNEI. DNA of the CDR3: TGTGCCAGCAGTCCAGCGGGAGGTACCCTCTACGAGCAGTACTTC. It translates to CASSPAGGTLYEQYF. Filled out from reference TRBV2 and TRBJ2-7, the complete variable domain reads EPEVTQTPSHQVTQMGQEVILRCVPISNHLYFYWYRQILGQKVEFLVSFYNNEISEKSEIFDDQFSVERPDGSNFTLKIRSTKLEDSAMYFCASSPAGGTLYEQYFGPGTRLTVT.

The chain has TRBV18 and TRBJ2-1, with 8 bases matching TRBD2. The germline CDR1 and CDR2 sequences are KGHSH and LQKENI. With V trimmed by 2 bases and J by 3 bases, 0 bases remained unmatched. This CDR3 contains 14 residues. CDR3 bases: TGTGCCAGCTCACCAGCGGGGGGCTACAATGAGCAGTTCTTC. Translated, it gives CASSPAGGYNEQFF.

This chain uses TRBV25-1 with TRBJ1-1; D unclear. The CDR3 runs 14 residues. V lost 5 bases and J lost 5, with 15 bases in between. Germline CDR1 MGHDK, CDR2 SYGVNS. This chain's CDR3 is CASSPHGSGTEAFF. The DNA of the CDR3 is TGTGCCAGCAGTCCTCATGGATCGGGGACTGAAGCTTTCTTT.

For this clone: With a much larger clone just one base away, this may be a read error. The genes are TRBV7-2 and TRBJ2-1; TRBD1 agrees at 9 bases. The ends lost 2 bases at V and 2 bases at J; junction bases unmatched: 1. Germline CDR1 reads SGHTA; CDR2 reads FQGNSA. The CDR3 runs 15 residues. DNA for the CDR3: TGTGCCAGCAGCTTAAGGACAGGGGCCTACAATGAGCAGTTCTTC. Its protein product is CASSLRTGAYNEQFF.

The rearrangement links TRBV6-2 or TRBV6-3 to TRBJ1-2; tentatively, D is TRBD1 (6 bases). Trimming pared 5 bases from V and 0 bases from J, leaving 13 bases between. From germline, CDR1 is MNHEY and CDR2 SVGEGT. The CDR3 runs to 15 residues. CDR3 sequence (DNA): TGTGCCAGCAGTACGACAGGCTTTTCTAACTATGGCTACACCTTC. Translation: CASSTTGFSNYGYTF.

The chain uses TRBV5-6 and TRBJ2-1, with a tentative D call TRBD1 (5 bases). V lost 2 bases and J 4 bases, leaving 13 bases between the germline ends. The CDR3 extends over 15 amino acids. CDR1 is SGHDT and CDR2 is YYEEEE in the germline V gene. The CDR3 nucleotides are TGTGCCAGCAGCTTCTTTGACAGTGTTTACAATGAGCAGTTCTTC. Protein: CASSFFDSVYNEQFF.

The rearrangement links TRBV21-1 to TRBJ2-5; TRBD1 was called by the table and not checked on the DNA. TRBV21-1 corresponds to a pseudogene. The CDR3 is made up of 17 amino acids. CDR3 protein: CASSKGDRDRGHETQYF. In DNA form, the CDR3 reads TGTGCCAGCAGCAAGGGGGACCGGGACAGGGGGCATGAGACCCAGTACTTC.

This chain uses TRBV4-1 with TRBJ1-3, with 10 nucleotides matching TRBD1. The V gene end was trimmed by 2 bases and the J gene end by 2 bases; junction bases not matched to a gene: 3. There are 16 residues in the CDR3. Germline CDR1 MGHRA, CDR2 YSYEKL. The CDR3 coding sequence is TGCGCCAGCAGCCAACGGACAGGGGGGACTGGAAACACCATATATTTT. It specifies CASSQRTGGTGNTIYF.